Shown below are 18 T cell receptor beta chains from a single sample sequenced in a study of OX40 agonist ivuxolimab in advanced cancers. Assay: immunoSEQ multiplex PCR; the TCRdb copy retains only in-frame clones and omits some. The table has tens of thousands of clones, roughly nine tenths seen once; the top ten hold 29%. The source material was CD4+ or CD8+ T cells sorted from blood, sampled in a trial of the OX40 agonist ivuxolimab. These receptors all stem from an adult with an advanced solid tumor such as melanoma, head and neck, liver or kidney cancer.

The rearrangement links TRBV6-5 to TRBJ1-4, with 8 positions matching TRBD1. V was pared by 3 bases and J by 13 bases, with 4 bases of the junction left unmatched. Germline V gene data show CDR1 as MNHEY and CDR2 as SVGAGI. The CDR3 has 12 residues. CDR3 protein: CASSYGQGILFF. Here the CDR3 DNA reads TGTGCCAGCAGTTATGGACAGGGTATACTGTTTTTT.

This clone was seen only once. The CDR3 region is CASNRQGAGTEAFF. The DNA for the CDR3 is TGTGCCAGCAACAGACAGGGGGCGGGCACTGAAGCTTTCTTT. The chain employs TRBV6-5 and TRBJ1-1, with 10 bases fitting TRBD1. The CDR3 runs to 14 residues. After removal of 7 bases from V and 4 bases from J, the junction contained 6 bases not matched to a gene. Per the germline V gene, CDR1 is MNHEY and CDR2 is SVGAGI.

The chain is built from TRBV11-2 and TRBJ2-5; 7 bases align to TRBD1. This CDR3 is built from 15 residues. V lost 5 bases to trimming and J lost 5 bases; unmatched junction nucleotides: 11. Germline V gives CDR1 SGHAT, CDR2 FQNNGV. The DNA of the CDR3 is TGTGCCAGCAGCCGGGGACAGTGGGGCTCGGAGACCCAGTACTTC. It specifies CASSRGQWGSETQYF.

V usage is TRBV5-4 and J usage is TRBJ2-7; D assignment may be TRBD1 or TRBD2 (5 bases each). Trimming removed 4 bases from V and 3 bases from J, with 14 bases in between. The CDR3 sequence is 14 residues long. Germline CDR1 and CDR2: SGHNT and YYREEE (reference sequence). CDR3 amino acids: CASSTRVGDYEQYF. Here the CDR3 DNA reads TGTGCCAGCAGCACCAGGGTGGGGGACTACGAGCAGTACTTC.

This chain uses TRBV11-3 with TRBJ2-7; 7 nucleotides agree with TRBD2. The germline gives CDR1 SGHNT, CDR2 YENEEA. The CDR3 contains 15 residues. V shed 1 base and J 4 bases; nucleotides not matched to a gene: 7. CDR3 region: CASSLAGGGTYEQYF. The CDR3 nucleotides are TGTGCCAGCAGCTTAGCCGGGGGAGGGACGTACGAGCAGTACTTC.

The genes are TRBV6-9 and TRBJ2-7, with D perhaps matching TRBD1 (5 bases). V was trimmed by 8 bases and J by 6 bases, leaving 8 bases between them. The CDR3 is 10 amino acids. The germline V gene encodes CDR1 MNHGY and CDR2 SVAAGI. The CDR3 DNA sequence: TGTGCCAGCGGGGCTAGCGAGCAGTACTTC. It codes for CASGASEQYF.

The gene calls are TRBV11-3 and TRBJ2-5; D gene ambiguous. The germline V gene has CDR1 SGHNT and CDR2 YENEEA. The CDR3 loop spans 14 amino acids. Trimming removed 3 bases from V and 2 bases from J, with 10 bases in between. The CDR3 loop reads CASSFYLGQETQYF. CDR3 sequence (DNA): TGTGCCAGCAGCTTTTACCTCGGACAAGAGACCCAGTACTTC.

The genes are TRBV14 and TRBJ1-2, with D perhaps TRBD1 (6 bases). This CDR3 has 14 amino acids. Germline V gene sequence: CDR1 SGHDN, CDR2 FVKESK. V lost 4 bases to trimming and J lost 7 bases, with 16 bases between them. CDR3 DNA sequence: TGTGCCAGCAGCCTGACGGGGGGCACCGGTGGCTACACCTTC. Translation: CASSLTGGTGGYTF.

This chain uses TRBV6-5 with TRBJ1-2, with D unclear. Germline V gene sequence: CDR1 MNHEY, CDR2 SVGAGI. This CDR3 has 12 amino acids. V lost 9 bases to trimming and J lost 7 bases, with 15 bases between them. This CDR3 reads CASDPKGGGYTF. The CDR3 coding sequence is TGTGCCAGTGACCCCAAGGGCGGTGGCTACACCTTC.

In this sample, this clone turned up once. CDR3 amino acids: CASGSQGNIQYF. Here the CDR3 DNA reads TGTGCCAGCGGATCACAGGGGAACATTCAGTACTTC. This chain joins TRBV27 and TRBJ2-4; TRBD1 agrees at 7 bases. The CDR3 covers 12 residues. Unmatched junction bases numbered 5, after V lost 8 bases and J lost 7 bases. Germline lookup yields CDR1 MNHEY and CDR2 SMNVEV (reference sequence).

This chain connects TRBV27 to TRBJ2-5; D is possibly TRBD2 (6 bases). The CDR3 runs 14 residues. V dropped 5 bases and J dropped 5 bases, with 15 bases sitting between them. Germline V gives CDR1 MNHEY, CDR2 SMNVEV (reference sequence). This chain's CDR3 is CASSGGVSGETQYF. The CDR3 DNA reads TGTGCCAGCAGTGGAGGGGTATCCGGGGAGACCCAGTACTTC.

This chain joins TRBV4-1 and TRBJ2-7, with unresolved D. V lost 1 base to trimming and J lost 3 bases, with 4 bases between them. CDR1 MGHRA and CDR2 YSYEKL come from the germline V gene. This CDR3 contains 12 residues. The CDR3 spells CASSQGGYEQYF. The CDR3 nucleotides are TGCGCCAGCAGCCAAGGCGGCTACGAGCAGTACTTC.

V and J are TRBV27 and TRBJ2-7, with 9 bases matching TRBD2. CDR1 and CDR2 from the germline V gene are MNHEY and SMNVEV (reference sequence). This CDR3 region has 13 residues. V lost 8 bases, J lost 4 bases, and 6 bases stayed unmatched. The CDR3 is CASALAGRYEQYF. Here the CDR3 DNA reads TGTGCCAGCGCACTAGCGGGTCGTTACGAGCAGTACTTC.

The rearrangement links TRBV6-6 to TRBJ2-1; 8 bases are a match to TRBD2. Germline V gene sequence: CDR1 MNHNY, CDR2 SVGAGI (reference sequence). The CDR3 is 13 amino acids. V was clipped by 6 bases and J by 7 bases; unmatched bases: 5. CDR3 in amino acids: CASSPGLGNEQFF. The CDR3 DNA is TGTGCCAGCAGCCCGGGACTAGGTAATGAGCAGTTCTTC.

The chain recombines TRBV27 with TRBJ2-7; 12 nucleotides match TRBD2. This CDR3 has 16 residues. After removal of 0 bases from V and 3 bases from J, the junction contained 3 bases not matched to a gene. Germline CDR1 MNHEY, CDR2 SMNVEV (reference sequence). The CDR3 loop is CASSLSGLAGYYEQYF. Written as DNA, the CDR3 is TGTGCCAGCAGTTTATCGGGACTAGCGGGTTACTACGAGCAGTACTTC.

The CDR3 protein is CASSLGWVLSDTQYF. CDR3 sequence (DNA): TGTGCCAGCAGCTTAGGGTGGGTTCTCTCGGATACGCAGTATTTT. This rearrangement joins TRBV7-9 to TRBJ2-3; D remains ambiguous. Per the germline V gene, CDR1 is SEHNR and CDR2 is FQNEAQ (reference sequence). V gave up 1 base and J gave up 6 bases, with 14 bases separating them. This CDR3 region has 15 residues.

The V call is TRBV2, the J call TRBJ2-1; weak D call: TRBD2 (5 bases). Deletions cut 1 base from V and 8 bases from J, with 12 bases between. Germline CDR1 and CDR2: SNHLY and FYNNEI. CDR3 length equals 14 residues. CDR3 sequence (DNA): TGTGCCAGCAGTGAAGAGGTAGGACTCGATGAGCAGTTCTTC. Translated, it gives CASSEEVGLDEQFF.

This clone has only one observation. The rearrangement joins TRBV18 to TRBJ2-2, with D perhaps TRBD1 (6 bases). This CDR3 is built from 15 residues. The germline V gene has CDR1 KGHSH and CDR2 LQKENI. The V end was cut by 3 bases, the J end by 0 bases, with 8 bases between. The CDR3 DNA is TGTGCCAGCTCACCCACAGGGTCGAACACCGGGGAGCTGTTTTTT. The encoded protein is CASSPTGSNTGELFF.